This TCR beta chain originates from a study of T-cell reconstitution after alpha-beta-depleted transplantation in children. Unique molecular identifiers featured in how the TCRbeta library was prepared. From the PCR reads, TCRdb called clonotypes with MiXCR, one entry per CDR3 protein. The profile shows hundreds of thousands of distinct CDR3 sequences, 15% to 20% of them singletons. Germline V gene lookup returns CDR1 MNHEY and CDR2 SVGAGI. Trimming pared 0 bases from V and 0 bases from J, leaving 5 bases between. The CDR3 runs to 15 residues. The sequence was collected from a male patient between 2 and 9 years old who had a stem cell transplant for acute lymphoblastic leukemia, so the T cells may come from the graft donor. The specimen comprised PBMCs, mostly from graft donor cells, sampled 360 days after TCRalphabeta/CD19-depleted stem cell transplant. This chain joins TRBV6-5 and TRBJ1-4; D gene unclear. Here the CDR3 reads CASSYSHSTNEKLFF. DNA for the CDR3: TGTGCCAGCAGTTACTCCCACTCAACTAATGAAAAACTGTTTTTT.